This is a list of T cell receptor beta chains from one sample in a study of blood T cell repertoires in COVID-19. The table came from immunoSEQ multiplex PCR; TCRdb's copy has only in-frame clones and leaves some out. The repertoire holds roughly 410,000 clones, with roughly 90% as singletons. Sequenced sample: peripheral blood. All receptors come from a woman between 40 and 55 years old with COVID-19, enrolled during active disease. CDR3s include the opening cysteine and the closing phenylalanine or tryptophan.

j_gene,v_gene,CDR3aa
TRBJ2-5,TRBV7-2,CASSFRAGLGQETQYF
TRBJ1-2,TRBV10-3,CAINDLLGAYGYTF
TRBJ1-4,TRBV5-1,CASSPQGTNEKLFF
TRBJ1-3,TRBV18,CASSPGVLGTGNTIYF
TRBJ1-2,TRBV12-5,CASGDQGEGRNGYTF
TRBJ1-1,TRBV6-5,CASSYDREGTEAFF
TRBJ1-5,TRBV4-1,CASSQSGGTQPQHF
TRBJ1-5,TRBV19,CASNRQISNQPQHF
TRBJ2-5,TRBV28,CASSPDRTGGVETQYF
TRBJ1-2,TRBV6-5,CASSNGVRGPGYTF
TRBJ2-1,TRBV5-1,CASSRGGWTSGRGDNEQFF
TRBJ1-5,TRBV2,CASRGGTGRQPQHF
TRBJ1-6,TRBV7-9,CASSLGGERSPLHF
TRBJ2-1,TRBV5-8,CASSHGTGNYRNEQFF
TRBJ1-5,TRBV24-1,CATSGGGNQPQHF
TRBJ2-1,TRBV24-1,CATSDRTGGYNEQFF
TRBJ1-4,TRBV12-5,CASGLVPGTGNEKLFF
TRBJ2-7,TRBV3-1/TRBV3-2,CASSQGLAVYEQYF
TRBJ1-2,TRBV27,CASSRTSKQDGYTF
TRBJ2-7,TRBV7-8,CASSLVVREQYF
TRBJ1-3,TRBV2,CASSEARGVGNTIYF
TRBJ1-2,TRBV5-1,CASSLDRYGYTF
TRBJ2-1,TRBV7-2,CASSWIQASSYNEQFF
TRBJ2-1,TRBV5-1,CASSLAAGGGNEQFF
TRBJ1-5,TRBV6-2/TRBV6-3,CASSFVVAGDGQPQHF
TRBJ2-3,TRBV12-3/TRBV12-4,CASSLARPDTQYF
TRBJ1-2,TRBV11-2,CASSSGLIGTYTF
TRBJ1-1,TRBV3-1/TRBV3-2,CASSQWTDMNTEAFF
TRBJ2-2,TRBV6-5,CASSSAGGRAGELFF
TRBJ2-3,TRBV9,CASSVGPGGSYTQYF
TRBJ1-1,TRBV27,CASSQKAGGATEAFF
TRBJ2-1,TRBV7-2,CASSLRTGHQRYQFF
TRBJ1-5,TRBV4-1,CASSQDISSNQPQHF
TRBJ2-7,TRBV7-2,CASSLYQGAYEQYF
TRBJ1-2,TRBV28,CASRQGGAGYGYTF
TRBJ2-7,TRBV6-1,CASSDMGLFGEQYF
TRBJ1-6,TRBV9,CASSYNRESPLHF
TRBJ1-3,TRBV4-3,CASSQAGTEENTIYF
TRBJ1-2,TRBV30,CAWSPRGLYGYTF
TRBJ2-5,TRBV5-1,CASSLALAGFETQYF
TRBJ2-1,TRBV19,CASSPPTSGEQFF
TRBJ1-3,TRBV5-1,CASNLGGSGNTIYF
TRBJ1-5,TRBV19,CASTVGQGNQPQHF
TRBJ2-5,TRBV11-3,CASSLGGAAGETQYF
TRBJ1-1,TRBV20-1,CSARESTEAFF
TRBJ1-2,TRBV7-9,CASSAETGWEGYTF
TRBJ1-4,TRBV28,CASSLSGQGNEKLFF
TRBJ1-5,TRBV3-1/TRBV3-2,CASSTFRDRGPQPQHF
TRBJ1-1,TRBV9,CASSGSGGTEAFF
TRBJ2-7,TRBV19,CASNARGHEQYF
TRBJ1-2,TRBV6-4,CASSEPEAGGRLGGYTF
TRBJ1-6,TRBV19,CASSIDPPGTGNSPLHF
TRBJ2-7,TRBV5-1,CASSLDPWNRLSSYEQYF
TRBJ1-6,TRBV5-1,CASSLAGPYNSPLHF
TRBJ2-3,TRBV9,CASSVKGATDTQYF
TRBJ1-6,TRBV4-1,CASSQDKARGPWSPLHF
TRBJ2-7,TRBV5-1,CASSPSGIHEQYF
TRBJ1-2,TRBV29-1,CSVAVFSQGGYTF